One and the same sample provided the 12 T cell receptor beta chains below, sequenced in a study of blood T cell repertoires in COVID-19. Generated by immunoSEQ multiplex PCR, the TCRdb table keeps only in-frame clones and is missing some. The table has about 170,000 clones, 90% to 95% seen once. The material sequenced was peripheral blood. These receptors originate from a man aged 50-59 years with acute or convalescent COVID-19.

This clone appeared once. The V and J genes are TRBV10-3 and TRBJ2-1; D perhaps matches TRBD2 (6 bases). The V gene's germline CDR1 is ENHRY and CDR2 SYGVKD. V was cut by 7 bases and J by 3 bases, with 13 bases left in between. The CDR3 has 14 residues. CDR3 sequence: CAIIGGGIYNEQFF. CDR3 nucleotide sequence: TGTGCCATCATCGGTGGAGGGATCTACAATGAGCAGTTCTTC.

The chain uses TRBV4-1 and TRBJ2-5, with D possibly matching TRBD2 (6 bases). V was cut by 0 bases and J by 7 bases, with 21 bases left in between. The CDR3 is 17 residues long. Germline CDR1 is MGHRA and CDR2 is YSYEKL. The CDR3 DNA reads TGCGCCAGCAGCCAAGAAAACAGCGGGTACCTTTTCGGGACCCAGTACTTC. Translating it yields CASSQENSGYLFGTQYF.

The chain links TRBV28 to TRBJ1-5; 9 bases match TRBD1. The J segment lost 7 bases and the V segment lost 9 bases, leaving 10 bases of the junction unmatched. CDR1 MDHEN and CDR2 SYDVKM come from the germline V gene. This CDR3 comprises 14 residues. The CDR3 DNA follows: TGTGCCAGTTTACAGGGGGCGATGGGACAGCCCCAGCATTTT. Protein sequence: CASLQGAMGQPQHF.

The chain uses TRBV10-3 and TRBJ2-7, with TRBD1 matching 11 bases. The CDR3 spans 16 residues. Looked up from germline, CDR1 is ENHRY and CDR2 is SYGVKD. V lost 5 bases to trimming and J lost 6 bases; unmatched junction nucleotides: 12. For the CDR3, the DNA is TGTGCCATCAGTCCATACCAAGGTGGGACAGGGGGCGAGCAGTACTTC. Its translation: CAISPYQGGTGGEQYF.

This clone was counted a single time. CDR3 coding DNA: TGTGCCAGCGCGGACAGGGGGGTTGAAGCTTTCTTT. It is translated as CASADRGVEAFF. The V and J genes are TRBV28 and TRBJ1-1; the match to TRBD1 covers 10 bases. CDR1 is MDHEN, CDR2 SYDVKM, per germline. This CDR3 has 12 residues. Trimming at V came to 8 bases and at J to 7 bases, leaving 4 bases not matched to a gene.

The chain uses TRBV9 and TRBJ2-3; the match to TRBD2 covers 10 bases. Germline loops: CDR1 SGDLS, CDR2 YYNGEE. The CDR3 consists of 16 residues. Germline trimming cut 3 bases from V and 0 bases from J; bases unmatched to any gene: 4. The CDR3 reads CASSDGLAASTDTQYF. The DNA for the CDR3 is TGTGCCAGCAGCGATGGACTAGCGGCTAGCACAGATACGCAGTATTTT.

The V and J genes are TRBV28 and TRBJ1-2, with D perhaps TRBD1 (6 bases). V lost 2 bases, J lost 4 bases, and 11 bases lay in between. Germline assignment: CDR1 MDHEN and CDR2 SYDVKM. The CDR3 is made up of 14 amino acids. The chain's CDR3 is CASSLLQGRYGYTF. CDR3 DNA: TGTGCCAGCAGTTTACTTCAGGGGCGCTATGGCTACACCTTC.

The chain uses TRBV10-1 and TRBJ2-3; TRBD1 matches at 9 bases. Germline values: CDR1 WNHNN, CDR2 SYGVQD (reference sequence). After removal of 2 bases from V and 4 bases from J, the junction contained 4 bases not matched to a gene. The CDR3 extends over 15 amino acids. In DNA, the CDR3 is TGCGCCAGCAGTGAGCCGGGACAGGGCGCAGATACGCAGTATTTT. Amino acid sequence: CASSEPGQGADTQYF.

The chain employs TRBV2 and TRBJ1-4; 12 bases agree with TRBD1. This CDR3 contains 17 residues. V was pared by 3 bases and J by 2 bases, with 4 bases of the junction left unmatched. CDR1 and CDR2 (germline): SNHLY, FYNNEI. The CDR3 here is CASSDWDRGRTNEKLFF. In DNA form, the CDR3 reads TGTGCCAGCAGTGACTGGGACAGGGGGCGGACTAATGAAAAACTGTTTTTT.

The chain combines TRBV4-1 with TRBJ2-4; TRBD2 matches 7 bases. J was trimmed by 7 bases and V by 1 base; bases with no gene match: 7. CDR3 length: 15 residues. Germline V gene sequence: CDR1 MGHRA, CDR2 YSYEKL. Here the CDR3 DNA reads TGCGCCAGCAGCCAAGGGGGAGGGATATCGAACATTCAGTACTTC. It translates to CASSQGGGISNIQYF.

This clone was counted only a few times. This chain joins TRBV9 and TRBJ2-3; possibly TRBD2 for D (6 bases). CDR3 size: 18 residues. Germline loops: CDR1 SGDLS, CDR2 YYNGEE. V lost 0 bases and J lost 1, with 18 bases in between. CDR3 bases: TGTGCCAGCAGCGTAGGACCTGGGGGGATTGGTGGCACAGATACGCAGTATTTT. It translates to CASSVGPGGIGGTDTQYF.

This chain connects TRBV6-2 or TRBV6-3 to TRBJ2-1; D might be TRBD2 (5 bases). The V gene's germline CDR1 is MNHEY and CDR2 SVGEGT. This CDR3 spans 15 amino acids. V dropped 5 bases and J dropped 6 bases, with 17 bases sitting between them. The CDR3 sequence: CASSDRTRSGNEQFF. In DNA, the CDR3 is TGTGCCAGCAGTGATCGGACTCGGTCAGGCAATGAGCAGTTCTTC.